Shown below are 5 T cell receptor beta chains from a single sample sequenced in a study of human T cells and chemical hapten exposure. Each CDR3 protein is one row after TCRdb ran MiXCR on the RACE reads. The sample contains 99,000 or so distinct CDR3 sequences, around 34% of which appear only once. The time point denotes: patch test 3, about 24 weeks after DPC sensitization. Treatment meaning: therapeutic diphenylcyclopropenone sensitization with weekly scalp DPC. Material: whole blood, obtained in connection with sensitization to the hapten diphenylcyclopropenone (DPC). These receptors were taken from a man aged 35 to 55 with alopecia areata. Some clones in this sample may be carry-over from other donors' samples.

Comments on this clonotype: An end of the junction does not agree with germline; a read error may underlie this. The chain recombines TRBV5-1 with TRBJ2-3, with 12 bases lining up with TRBD2. The CDR3 has 16 amino acids. CDR1 is SGHRS and CDR2 is YFSETQ in the germline V gene. The CDR3 loop reads CASSHGLAGSIDTQYF. CDR3 in DNA: TGCGCCAGCAGCCACGGACTAGCGGGAAGCATAGATACGCAGTATTTT.

V and J are TRBV28 and TRBJ1-1; D perhaps matches TRBD1 (5 bases). Germline CDR1 is MDHEN and CDR2 is SYDVKM. This CDR3 has 15 residues. The ends were cut back, 6 bases at V and 6 bases at J, with 20 bases in the middle. The CDR3 DNA is TGTGCCAGCAGCTCCCCTGGGGGGAACATGCCTGAAGCTTTCTTT. As protein: CASSSPGGNMPEAFF.

This rearrangement joins TRBV24-1 to TRBJ2-3; D might be TRBD2 (5 bases). Germline lookup yields CDR1 KGHDR and CDR2 SFDVKD. The CDR3 is 14 amino acids. Trimming cost V 4 bases and J 2 bases, with 9 bases left between them. The chain's CDR3 is CATSDPTTTDTQYF. The CDR3, as DNA: TGTGCCACCAGTGACCCGACTACCACAGATACGCAGTATTTT.

This sequence joins TRBV6-5 and TRBJ2-1; D is unresolved. The germline V gene encodes CDR1 MNHEY and CDR2 SVGAGI. V lost 2 bases and J 10 bases, leaving 9 bases between the germline ends. The CDR3 totals 12 residues. CDR3 nucleotides: TGTGCCAGCAGTTACATAGCTGGCGAGCAGTTCTTC. Its translation is CASSYIAGEQFF.

This chain connects TRBV6-1 to TRBJ2-1, with D perhaps TRBD2 (6 bases). The CDR3 length is 14 residues. Between the trimmed V and J ends, which lost 0 bases and 9 bases, there was a span of 12 bases. Germline CDR1 reads MNHNS; CDR2 reads SASEGT. The CDR3 spells CASSEANTSPEQFF. The CDR3 DNA follows: TGTGCCAGCAGTGAAGCGAATACTAGCCCTGAGCAGTTCTTC.